Shown below are 25 T cell receptor beta chains from a single sample sequenced in a study of vaccination and CD4 T cells after COVID-19. No antigen has been assigned to these receptors. With the Oncomine TCR Beta short-read assay, DNA from cultured CD4+ T cells was sequenced. TCRdb redid the calling of the PCR reads with MiXCR, one entry per CDR3 protein. The sample includes about 16,000 distinct CDR3 sequences, about 45% of them seen just once. Documented time point: late sampling 161 to 241 days after vaccination in a few convalescent patients. Regarding treatment: 10-day PBMC culture with coronavirus spike peptide pools or control peptides (ViraFEST assay). The specimen was CD4+ T cells from blood, cultured in vitro, collected about 7 months after SARS-CoV-2 vaccination. These receptors were collected from a human donor who had recovered from COVID-19.

The CDR3 DNA reads TGTGCCAGCAGCCGTAGCGGGAGGCTGGCCGGGGAGCTGTTTTTT. Amino acid sequence: CASSRSGRLAGELFF. The chain couples TRBV28 to TRBJ2-2; TRBD2 matches at 10 bases. The CDR3 extends over 15 amino acids. The junction had 7 bases not matched to a gene; V was cut back by 6 bases and J by 6 bases. CDR1 and CDR2 from the germline V gene are MDHEN and SYDVKM.

This clonotype has just a few counts. V is TRBV20-1 and J is TRBJ2-5; D not certain. Germline CDR1 reads DFQATT; CDR2 reads SNEGSKA (reference sequence). This CDR3 is built from 11 residues. V lost 7 bases, J lost 1 base, and 7 bases lay in between. The CDR3 DNA reads as TGCAGTGGACGGACCCAAGAGACCCAGTACTTC. Its protein is CSGRTQETQYF.

The V gene is TRBV6-5, the J gene TRBJ1-2, with D hard to call. The CDR3 has 13 residues. Germline CDR1 is MNHEY and CDR2 is SVGAGI. V lost 4 bases, J lost 5 bases, and 11 bases lay in between. The CDR3, as DNA: TGTGCCAGCAGTTTAAGACATGAGTATGGCTACACCTTC. This translates into CASSLRHEYGYTF.

This clonotype was picked up one time. V is TRBV10-3 and J is TRBJ2-1; D not certain. Germline values: CDR1 ENHRY, CDR2 SYGVKD. The CDR3 spans 15 residues. V lost 5 bases and J lost 2, with 13 bases in between. The CDR3 region is CAISLTPATYNEQFF. The CDR3 nucleotides are TGTGCCATCAGTCTGACACCGGCTACCTACAATGAGCAGTTCTTC.

The chain uses TRBV15 and TRBJ1-3; D unresolved. The CDR3 loop spans 14 amino acids. Germline CDR1 is LNHNV and CDR2 is YYDKDF (reference sequence). V lost 3 bases and J 0 bases, leaving 6 bases between the germline ends. The CDR3 region has the DNA TGTGCCACCAGCAGGTTAAACTCTGGAAACACCATATATTTT. As protein: CATSRLNSGNTIYF. The variable domain in full, completed from reference TRBV15 and TRBJ1-3, reads DAMVIQNPRYQVTQFGKPVTLSCSQTLNHNVMYWYQQKSSQAPKLLFHYYDKDFNNEADTPDNFQSRRPNTSFCFLDIRSPGLGDTAMYLCATSRLNSGNTIYFGEGSWLTVV.

The chain has TRBV6-2 or TRBV6-3 and TRBJ2-7; D may be TRBD1 (6 bases). The CDR3 length is 12 residues. From germline, CDR1 is MNHEY and CDR2 SVGEGT. With 8 bases removed from V and 1 base from J, the gap between germline ends came to 9 bases. In DNA, the CDR3 is TGTGCCAGCTCAGGGGATTCCTACGAGCAGTACTTC. Translating gives CASSGDSYEQYF.

This clonotype has only a few counts. V and J are TRBV20-1 and TRBJ1-2, with 9 nucleotides matching TRBD1. The germline gives CDR1 DFQATT, CDR2 SNEGSKA (reference sequence). This CDR3 is 14 amino acids long. V dropped 5 bases and J dropped 2; count of bases not matched to a gene: 6. CDR3 bases: TGCAGTGCTGGACGGACAGGGGTAAACTATGGCTACACCTTC. Translated, it gives CSAGRTGVNYGYTF.

This rearrangement joins TRBV7-9 to TRBJ2-1; 7 bases agree with TRBD1. The CDR3 consists of 13 residues. Germline values: CDR1 SEHNR, CDR2 FQNEAQ (reference sequence). J gave up 6 bases and V 5 bases, and 4 bases lay outside the gene matches. The CDR3 region has the DNA TGTGCCAGCAGCCCTACAGGGGCCAATGAGCAGTTCTTC. Its protein is CASSPTGANEQFF.

Only a few counts were recorded for this clonotype. The chain joins TRBV7-2 to TRBJ1-1; TRBD1 is a possible D gene (6 bases). The germline gives CDR1 SGHTA, CDR2 FQGNSA. The CDR3 extends over 13 amino acids. V was trimmed by 5 bases and J by 8 bases, leaving 15 bases between them. CDR3 sequence: CASSLQTGGEAFF. The CDR3 bases are TGTGCCAGCAGCCTCCAGACAGGAGGGGAAGCTTTCTTT.

This chain connects TRBV7-2 to TRBJ2-2; the D is unclear. This CDR3 is 13 amino acids long. Germline V gene data show CDR1 as SGHTA and CDR2 as FQGNSA. Trimming stripped 3 bases from V and 5 bases from J, with 7 bases between. DNA of the CDR3: TGTGCCAGCAGCTTTAAGCTAACCGGGGAGCTGTTTTTT. Its translation: CASSFKLTGELFF.

This clonotype was seen only a few times. The rearrangement uses TRBV6-2 or TRBV6-3 and TRBJ1-2; TRBD1 agrees at 8 bases. J gave up 3 bases and V 2 bases, and 5 bases lay outside the gene matches. Germline CDR1 and CDR2: MNHEY and SVGEGT. The CDR3 is made up of 15 amino acids. CDR3 protein: CASSYPMTGDYGYTF. The CDR3 nucleotides are TGTGCCAGCAGTTACCCGATGACAGGGGACTATGGCTACACCTTC.

This clonotype has a handful of counts. The chain recombines TRBV24-1 with TRBJ1-5; weak D call: TRBD1 (6 bases). The V gene's germline CDR1 is KGHDR and CDR2 SFDVKD. The CDR3 is made up of 15 amino acids. V gave up 4 bases and J gave up 2 bases, with 11 bases separating them. The CDR3 nucleotides read TGTGCCACCAGTGAAACAGGGAAGGGCAATCAGCCCCAGCATTTT. Its translation: CATSETGKGNQPQHF.

This clonotype has only a few counts. The chain recombines TRBV20-1 with TRBJ1-5, with D maybe TRBD1 (5 bases). The CDR3 extends over 13 amino acids. Germline CDR1 DFQATT, CDR2 SNEGSKA (reference sequence). V was pared by 6 bases and J by 4 bases, with 13 bases between. In DNA, the CDR3 is TGCAGTGCGTTGGACACCCCTAATCAGCCCCAGCATTTT. This translates into CSALDTPNQPQHF.

The sample holds a few counts of this clonotype. The rearrangement joins TRBV20-1 to TRBJ1-2; D remains unclear. Germline CDR1 DFQATT, CDR2 SNEGSKA (reference sequence). V was shortened by 3 bases and J by 2 bases, with 10 bases between the two germline ends. The CDR3 covers 13 residues. The CDR3 loop is CSARWQSNYGYTF. Written as DNA, the CDR3 is TGCAGTGCTAGGTGGCAATCAAACTATGGCTACACCTTC.

V is TRBV10-2 and J is TRBJ2-7, with 11 bases identical to TRBD1. The V gene's germline CDR1 is WSHSY and CDR2 SAAADI. V lost 4 bases to trimming and J lost 6 bases; unmatched junction nucleotides: 2. This CDR3 is 13 amino acids long. CDR3 loop: CASSGTGGREQYF. In nucleotides, the CDR3 is TGCGCCAGCAGTGGGACAGGGGGCCGCGAGCAGTACTTC.

This clonotype has more than one count but fewer than ten. The rearrangement uses TRBV6-1 and TRBJ1-5, with 7 nucleotides matching TRBD1. After removal of 4 bases from V and 1 base from J, the junction contained 4 bases not matched to a gene. The CDR3 covers 15 residues. Germline assignment: CDR1 MNHNS and CDR2 SASEGT. The CDR3 DNA sequence: TGTGCCAGCAGTGCTACAGGGGAAAGCAATCAGCCCCAGCATTTT. Translation gives CASSATGESNQPQHF.

The chain employs TRBV25-1 and TRBJ2-1, with a possible D match to TRBD2 (6 bases). Germline CDR1 is MGHDK and CDR2 is SYGVNS. V was shortened by 4 bases and J by 9 bases, with 19 bases between the two germline ends. There are 15 residues in the CDR3. The CDR3 protein is CASSAPGTRSSEQFF. The CDR3 nucleotides are TGTGCCAGCAGTGCACCTGGGACTCGCAGTAGTGAGCAGTTCTTC.

The V gene is TRBV7-6, the J gene TRBJ2-3, with D tentatively TRBD1 or TRBD2 (5 bases each). This CDR3 comprises 18 residues. Between the trimmed V and J ends, which lost 2 bases and 0 bases, there was a span of 18 bases. The germline V gene has CDR1 SGHVS and CDR2 FNYEAQ. The CDR3 loop is CASSLKGSHGASTDTQYF. DNA for the CDR3: TGTGCCAGCAGCTTAAAGGGCAGCCACGGGGCGAGCACAGATACGCAGTATTTT.

This clonotype occurred once. V is TRBV7-2 and J is TRBJ2-1; 8 nucleotides line up with TRBD2. V dropped 2 bases and J dropped 8; count of bases not matched to a gene: 8. CDR3 size: 15 residues. CDR1 and CDR2 (germline): SGHTA, FQGNSA. CDR3 nucleotide sequence: TGTGCCAGCAGCTTACGGGGCGGGAGGATGTATGAGCAGTTCTTC. Translation gives CASSLRGGRMYEQFF.

This clonotype turned up a few times. CDR3 in DNA: TGTGCCAGTGTTAAAAGGACAGGTTACAATTCACCCCTCCACTTT. This gives the protein CASVKRTGYNSPLHF. V and J are TRBV19 and TRBJ1-6, with 7 bases matching TRBD1. The CDR3 sequence is 15 residues long. The V gene's germline CDR1 is LNHDA and CDR2 SQIVND (reference sequence). The V gene end was trimmed by 8 bases and the J gene end by 7 bases; junction bases not matched to a gene: 11.

The rearrangement uses TRBV2 and TRBJ1-2, with 9 bases aligning to TRBD1. V shed 8 bases and J 7 bases; nucleotides not matched to a gene: 5. This CDR3 comprises 12 residues. Germline loops: CDR1 SNHLY, CDR2 FYNNEI. CDR3: CASRDRDPGYTF. In nucleotides, the CDR3 is TGTGCCAGCCGGGACAGGGATCCTGGCTACACCTTC.

The chain couples TRBV27 to TRBJ1-6; D not resolved. This CDR3 spans 15 amino acids. Germline CDR1 and CDR2: MNHEY and SMNVEV (reference sequence). Trimming left V 3 bases short and J 6 bases short, with 12 bases between. CDR3 region: CASSLALWSNSPLHF. The DNA for the CDR3 is TGTGCCAGCAGTTTGGCGCTTTGGAGTAATTCACCCCTCCACTTT.

J is TRBJ2-5 and V is TRBV20-1; D may be TRBD2 (6 bases). Germline V gives CDR1 DFQATT, CDR2 SNEGSKA (reference sequence). The CDR3 spans 12 residues. Trimming cost V 4 bases and J 7 bases, with 13 bases left between them. The CDR3 DNA follows: TGCAGTGCTATAGCGGATCTTGGGACCCAGTACTTC. Its protein is CSAIADLGTQYF.

This clonotype was counted a single time. Here the CDR3 DNA reads TGTGCCAGCAGTTTCGGGACTGGACCCTACGAGCAGTACTTC. Translation gives CASSFGTGPYEQYF. The V call is TRBV27, the J call TRBJ2-7; maybe TRBD2 (6 bases). Trimming cost V 3 bases and J 2 bases, with 11 bases left between them. CDR3 length: 14 amino acids. Germline loops: CDR1 MNHEY, CDR2 SMNVEV (reference sequence).

The chain couples TRBV20-1 to TRBJ1-5; D is ambiguous. Germline V gene lookup returns CDR1 DFQATT and CDR2 SNEGSKA (reference sequence). The CDR3 spans 12 residues. V gave up 0 bases and J gave up 5 bases, with 5 bases separating them. CDR3 coding DNA: TGCAGTGCTAGAGATCTCGATCAGCCCCAGCATTTT. Amino acid sequence: CSARDLDQPQHF.